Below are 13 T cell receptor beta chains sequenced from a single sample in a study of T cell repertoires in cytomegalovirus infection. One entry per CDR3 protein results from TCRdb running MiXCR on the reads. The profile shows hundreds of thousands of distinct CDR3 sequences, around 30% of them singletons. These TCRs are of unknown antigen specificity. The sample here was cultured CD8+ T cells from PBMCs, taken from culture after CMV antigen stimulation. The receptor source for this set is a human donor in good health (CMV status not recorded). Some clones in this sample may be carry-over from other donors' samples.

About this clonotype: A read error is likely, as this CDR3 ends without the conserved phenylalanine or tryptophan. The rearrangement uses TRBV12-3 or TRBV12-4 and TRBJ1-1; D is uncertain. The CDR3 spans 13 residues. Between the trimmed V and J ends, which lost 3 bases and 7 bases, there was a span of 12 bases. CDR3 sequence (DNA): TGTGCCAGCAGTTTGGCGTCCTCAGATGAAGCTTTCTAT. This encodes CASSLASSDEAFY.

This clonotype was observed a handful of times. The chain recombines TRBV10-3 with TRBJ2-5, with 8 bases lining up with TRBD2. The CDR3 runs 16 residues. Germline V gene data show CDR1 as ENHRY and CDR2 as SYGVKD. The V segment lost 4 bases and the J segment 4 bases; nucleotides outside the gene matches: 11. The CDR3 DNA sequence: TGTGCCATCAGTGGAAAGTCGGGGGGGCCTTTAGAGACCCAGTACTTC. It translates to CAISGKSGGPLETQYF.

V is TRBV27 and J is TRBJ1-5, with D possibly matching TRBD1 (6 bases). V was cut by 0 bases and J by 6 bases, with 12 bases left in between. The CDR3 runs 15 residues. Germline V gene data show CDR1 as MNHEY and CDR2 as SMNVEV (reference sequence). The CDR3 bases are TGTGCCAGCAGTTTATCGACAGGTCGACTTCAGCCCCAGCATTTT. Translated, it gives CASSLSTGRLQPQHF.

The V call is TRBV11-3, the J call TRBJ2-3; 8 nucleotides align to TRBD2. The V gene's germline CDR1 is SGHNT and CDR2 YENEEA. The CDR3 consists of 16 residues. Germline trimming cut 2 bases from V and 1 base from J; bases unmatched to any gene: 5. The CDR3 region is CASSLRRAGGTDTQYF. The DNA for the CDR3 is TGTGCCAGCAGCTTAAGAAGAGCGGGGGGCACAGATACGCAGTATTTT.

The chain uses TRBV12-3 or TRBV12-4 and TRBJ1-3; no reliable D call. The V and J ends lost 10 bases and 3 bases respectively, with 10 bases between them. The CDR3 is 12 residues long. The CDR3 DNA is TGTGCCACCCGAGGAGTTGGAAACACCATATATTTT. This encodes CATRGVGNTIYF.

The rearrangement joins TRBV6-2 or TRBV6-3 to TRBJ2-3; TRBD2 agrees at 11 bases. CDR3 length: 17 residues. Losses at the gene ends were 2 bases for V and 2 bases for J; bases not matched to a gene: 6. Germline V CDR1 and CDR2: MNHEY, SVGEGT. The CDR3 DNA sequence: TGTGCCAGCAGTTACCTTTTACTAGCGGGGGTCACAGATACGCAGTATTTT. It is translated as CASSYLLLAGVTDTQYF.

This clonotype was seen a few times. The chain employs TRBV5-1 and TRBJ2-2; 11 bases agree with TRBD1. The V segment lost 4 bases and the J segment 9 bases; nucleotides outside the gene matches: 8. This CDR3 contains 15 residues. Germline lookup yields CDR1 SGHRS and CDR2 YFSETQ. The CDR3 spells CASSTGTGGTRELFF. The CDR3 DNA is TGCGCCAGCAGCACCGGGACAGGGGGTACTCGGGAGCTGTTTTTT. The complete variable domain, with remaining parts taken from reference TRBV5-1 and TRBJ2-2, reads KAGVTQTPRYLIKTRGQQVTLSCSPISGHRSVSWYQQTPGQGLQFLFEYFSETQRNKGNFPGRFSGRQFSNSRSEMNVSTLELGDSALYLCASSTGTGGTRELFFGEGSRLTVL.

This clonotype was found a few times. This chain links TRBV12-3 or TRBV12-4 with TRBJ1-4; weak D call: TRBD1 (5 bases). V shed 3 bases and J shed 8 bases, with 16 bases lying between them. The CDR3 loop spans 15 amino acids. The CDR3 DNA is TGTGCCAGCAGTTTTAATACAGGCTTGTACGAAAAACTGTTTTTT. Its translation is CASSFNTGLYEKLFF.

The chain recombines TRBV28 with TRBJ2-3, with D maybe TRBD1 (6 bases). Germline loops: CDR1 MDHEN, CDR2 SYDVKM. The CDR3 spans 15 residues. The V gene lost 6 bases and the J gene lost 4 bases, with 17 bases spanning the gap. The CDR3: CASSSAGDLADTQYF. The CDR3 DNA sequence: TGTGCCAGCAGCTCTGCAGGGGATCTGGCAGATACGCAGTATTTT.

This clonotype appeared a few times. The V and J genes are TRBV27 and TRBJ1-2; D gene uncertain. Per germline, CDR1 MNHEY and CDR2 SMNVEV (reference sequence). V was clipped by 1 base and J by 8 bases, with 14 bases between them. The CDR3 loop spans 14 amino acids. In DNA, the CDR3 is TGTGCCAGCAGTTTATTCGGAGGGTCCCGGGGCTACACCTTC. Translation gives CASSLFGGSRGYTF.

The CDR3 nucleotides are TGTGCCAGCAGTTCTGCGGCAGACGGTAACAATGAGCAGTTCTTC. Translating gives CASSSAADGNNEQFF. The chain is built from TRBV6-6 and TRBJ2-1; no definite D call. CDR1 and CDR2 from the germline V gene are MNHNY and SVGAGI (reference sequence). The V end was cut by 4 bases, the J end by 5 bases, with 15 bases between. The CDR3 loop spans 15 amino acids.

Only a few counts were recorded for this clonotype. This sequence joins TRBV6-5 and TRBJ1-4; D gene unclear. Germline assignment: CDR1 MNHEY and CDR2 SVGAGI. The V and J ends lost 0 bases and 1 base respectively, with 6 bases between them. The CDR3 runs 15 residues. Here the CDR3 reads CASSYSEGTNEKLFF. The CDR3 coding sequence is TGTGCCAGCAGTTACTCGGAGGGAACTAATGAAAAACTGTTTTTT.

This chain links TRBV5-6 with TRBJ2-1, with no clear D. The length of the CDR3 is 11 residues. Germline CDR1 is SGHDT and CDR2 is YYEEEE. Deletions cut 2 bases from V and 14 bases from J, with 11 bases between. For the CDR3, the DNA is TGTGCCAGCAGCTTTGGGGTATACAAGTTCTTC. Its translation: CASSFGVYKFF.